Included here is one T cell receptor (beta chain) sequence, with context. PCR employed 60 Vbeta and 13 Jbeta primers. The method was immunoSEQ multiplex PCR; TCRdb's version includes in-frame clones alone and lacks a portion of them. The table lists 150,000 or so clones, 60% to 80% of them singletons, with 3.3% in the top ten. The J segment lost 2 bases and the V segment lost 1 base, leaving 6 bases of the junction unmatched. Germline CDR1 and CDR2: MGHRA and YSYEKL. This CDR3 region has 17 residues. The sample belongs to a study of cytomegalovirus exposure and HLA in healthy donors. The receptor's source is a man aged 40-55 years in good health and CMV-seronegative. The chain employs TRBV4-1 and TRBJ2-3, with TRBD2 matching over 10 bases. Input material: PBMCs. The chain's CDR3 is CASSQGQGTSVTDTQYF. CDR3 in DNA: TGCGCCAGCAGCCAAGGTCAAGGGACTAGCGTCACAGATACGCAGTATTTT.